This T cell receptor beta chain was captured by sequencing in a study of T-cell memory formation after mild COVID-19. The V segment lost 5 bases and the J segment 4 bases; nucleotides outside the gene matches: 6. CDR1 and CDR2 from the germline V gene are SGHTA and FQGTGA. This CDR3 region has 15 residues. TCRdb re-called the 5' RACE reads through MiXCR, storing one row per CDR3 protein. This sample yields under 350,000 distinct CDR3 sequences, of which 15% to 20% are seen a single time; roughly 20% belongs to the top ten. The receptor's source is a young man who had mild COVID-19 (a few samples of this study predate the infection). Cell type and time point are not known. Sequences were obtained from PBMCs or a T cell subset sorted from them (not recorded which). The chain combines TRBV7-3 with TRBJ2-1; 9 bases are shared with TRBD2. The CDR3 DNA follows: TGTGCCAGCAGCAGGAGCGGGGGGCTTTACAATGAGCAGTTCTTC. Its translation: CASSRSGGLYNEQFF.